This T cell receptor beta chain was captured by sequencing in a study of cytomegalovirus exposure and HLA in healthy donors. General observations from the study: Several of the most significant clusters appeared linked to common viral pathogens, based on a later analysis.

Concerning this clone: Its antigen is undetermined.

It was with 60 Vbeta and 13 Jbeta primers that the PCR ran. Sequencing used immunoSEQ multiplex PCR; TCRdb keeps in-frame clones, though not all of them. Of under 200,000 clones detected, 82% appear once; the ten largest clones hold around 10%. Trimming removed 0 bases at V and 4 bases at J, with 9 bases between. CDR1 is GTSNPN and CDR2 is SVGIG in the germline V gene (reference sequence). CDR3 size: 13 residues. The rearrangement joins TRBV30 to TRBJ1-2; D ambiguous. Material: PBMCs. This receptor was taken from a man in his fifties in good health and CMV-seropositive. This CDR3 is CAWSVHGIYGYTF. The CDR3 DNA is TGTGCCTGGAGTGTACACGGGATCTATGGCTACACCTTC.